These 8 T cell receptor beta chains came from one sample sequenced in a study of shared clonotypes between healthy human individuals. Sequenced by immunoSEQ multiplex PCR; TCRdb stores in-frame clones only, minus some. In the table there are around 1,900,000 clones, around 95% of which are singletons. CD8 cells classed as naive were CD45RO-negative and positively selected for CCR7, excluding terminally differentiated effector memory CD45RA+ cells. What was sequenced was naive CD8+ T cells from PBMCs. The origin of the receptors is a man aged 18 to 30 in good health. Some clones in this sample may be carry-over from other donors' samples.

For this clone: This clone may be a read error of a much larger clone one base away. This specimen includes other DNA sequences encoding the same CDR3. The V call is TRBV6-6, the J call TRBJ1-1; D uncertain. Trimming left V 5 bases short and J 4 bases short, with 5 bases between. Germline V CDR1 and CDR2: MNHNY, SVGAGI (reference sequence). CDR3 length: 11 amino acids. This chain's CDR3 is CASSLGTEAFF. CDR3 coding DNA: TGTGCCAGCAGTCTAGGCACTGAAGCTTTCTTT.

This chain connects TRBV30 to TRBJ1-1; TRBD1 might be the D (6 bases). There are 14 residues in the CDR3. V lost 5 bases and J lost 5, with 18 bases in between. Germline loops: CDR1 GTSNPN, CDR2 SVGIG (reference sequence). CDR3 coding DNA: TGTGCCTGGGGTCGGCTCAGGGGAAGGACTGAAGCTTTCTTT. This gives the protein CAWGRLRGRTEAFF.

The V call is TRBV13, the J call TRBJ1-2; TRBD1 matches 9 bases. CDR1 PRHDT and CDR2 FYEKMQ come from the germline V gene (reference sequence). This CDR3 is 14 amino acids long. V trimming: 5 bases; J trimming: 7 bases; junction bases outside the gene matches: 8. The CDR3: CASSTRDRVGGYTF. The CDR3 region has the DNA TGTGCCAGCAGCACCCGGGACAGGGTTGGTGGCTACACCTTC.

The chain carries TRBV15 and TRBJ2-7; no clear D. V gave up 9 bases and J gave up 2 bases, with 11 bases separating them. The CDR3 runs to 12 residues. From germline, CDR1 is LNHNV and CDR2 YYDKDF (reference sequence). CDR3 sequence: CATGPGPYEQYF. CDR3 nucleotides: TGTGCCACAGGACCAGGTCCCTACGAGCAGTACTTC.

V usage is TRBV28 and J usage is TRBJ1-5, with 9 bases fitting TRBD1. CDR1 MDHEN and CDR2 SYDVKM come from the germline V gene. V gave up 6 bases and J gave up 4 bases; unmatched junction bases: 10. The CDR3 is made up of 16 amino acids. CDR3 nucleotide sequence: TGTGCCAGCAGCCGAGAAACAGGGGGCGGGAATCAGCCCCAGCATTTT. Its translation: CASSRETGGGNQPQHF.

The chain combines TRBV5-6 with TRBJ2-7; TRBD2 matches at 7 bases. The CDR3 length is 15 residues. Germline trimming cut 4 bases from V and 3 bases from J; bases unmatched to any gene: 10. Germline V CDR1 and CDR2: SGHDT, YYEEEE. The CDR3, as DNA: TGTGCCAGCAGCGGAACCGGGGGAGGGCACTACGAGCAGTACTTC. Protein product: CASSGTGGGHYEQYF.

The chain employs TRBV11-2 and TRBJ1-5; 8 nucleotides line up with TRBD1. The CDR3 runs 13 residues. Germline trimming cut 4 bases from V and 9 bases from J; bases unmatched to any gene: 5. Germline CDR1 is SGHAT and CDR2 is FQNNGV. The DNA of the CDR3 is TGTGCCAGCAGCTCATCAGGGGGCCTGCCCCAGCATTTT. It is translated as CASSSSGGLPQHF.

The sample holds a few counts of this clone. This rearrangement joins TRBV25-1 to TRBJ1-1; D call uncertain. The CDR3 sequence is 11 residues long. Deletions cut 1 base from V and 12 bases from J, with 9 bases between. Germline values: CDR1 MGHDK, CDR2 SYGVNS. The CDR3 DNA sequence: TGTGCCAGCAGTGAATCGTGGGTAACTTTCTTT. As protein: CASSESWVTFF.